This T cell receptor beta chain derives from a study of blood T cell repertoires in COVID-19. Per germline, CDR1 KGHSH and CDR2 LQKENI. The V end lost 6 bases, the J end lost 0 bases, and 14 bases lay between the germline ends. This CDR3 contains 16 residues. This table comes from immunoSEQ multiplex PCR, and its TCRdb copy is limited to in-frame clones, with some not included. The sample comprises around 200,000 clones, roughly nine tenths of which are singletons, and over 3% rests with the top ten. Sequencing used PBMCs or T cells enriched from blood (not recorded which). This TCR was sampled from a woman aged 45 to 65 in a cohort exposed to, infected with or recovered from COVID-19 (not recorded which). The chain recombines TRBV18 with TRBJ2-2, with D possibly TRBD1 on 6 matching bases. DNA for the CDR3: TGTGCCAGCTCTCCAAGACAGGCCACGAACACCGGGGAGCTGTTTTTT. Encoded protein: CASSPRQATNTGELFF.